The 14 T cell receptor beta chains listed next were all sequenced from one sample in a study of blood T cell repertoires in COVID-19. This table comes from immunoSEQ multiplex PCR, and its TCRdb copy is limited to in-frame clones, with some not included. The repertoire has under 250,000 clones, roughly four fifths of them found once; the top ten carry roughly 12%. Sequencing used peripheral blood. Receptor source: a woman aged 40-49 years with acute or convalescent COVID-19.

The chain couples TRBV7-2 to TRBJ2-5; D remains ambiguous. Between the trimmed V and J ends, which lost 1 base and 3 bases, there was a span of 6 bases. This CDR3 spans 13 amino acids. Looked up from germline, CDR1 is SGHTA and CDR2 is FQGNSA. DNA of the CDR3: TGTGCCAGCAGCTTAGGTTTAGAAGAGACCCAGTACTTC. Translated: CASSLGLEETQYF.

The chain couples TRBV2 to TRBJ2-3, with TRBD1 as a possible D gene (5 bases). The CDR3 spans 13 residues. V was trimmed by 1 base and J by 4 bases, leaving 6 bases between them. The germline V gene has CDR1 SNHLY and CDR2 FYNNEI. CDR3 amino acids: CASSEGGPDTQYF. The CDR3 bases are TGTGCCAGCAGTGAAGGGGGCCCAGATACGCAGTATTTT.

V is TRBV1 and J is TRBJ2-7; TRBD2 was called by the table and not checked on the DNA. TRBV1 has pseudogene status. CDR3 size: 13 residues. CDR3 amino acids: CTSSLGLGYEQYF. Written as DNA, the CDR3 is TGCACCAGCAGCCTCGGACTAGGCTACGAGCAGTACTTC.

The chain recombines TRBV5-4 with TRBJ2-5; 12 bases align to TRBD2. V was clipped by 1 base and J by 2 bases; unmatched bases: 3. This CDR3 spans 16 amino acids. Germline loops: CDR1 SGHNT, CDR2 YYREEE (reference sequence). CDR3 sequence: CASSLWTSGTQETQYF. CDR3 coding DNA: TGTGCCAGCAGCTTGTGGACTAGCGGGACACAAGAGACCCAGTACTTC.

Regarding this clone: Relative to the germline gene, one junction end is altered; a read error may explain this. The rearrangement uses TRBV5-1 and TRBJ2-2; tentatively, D is TRBD2 (5 bases). CDR1 and CDR2 from the germline V gene are SGHRS and YFSETQ. This CDR3 has 12 amino acids. The CDR3 sequence is CASSRDTGELLF. DNA of the CDR3: TGCGCCAGCAGCCGAGACACCGGGGAGCTGCTTTTT.

CDR3 nucleotide sequence: TGTGCCAGCAGCTTAAAAGTCCGCCGGACTAGCGGGACCACTAGCACAGATACGCAGTATTTT. Its protein product is CASSLKVRRTSGTTSTDTQYF. The chain is built from TRBV7-8 and TRBJ2-3; 12 nucleotides line up with TRBD2. V was clipped by 2 bases and J by 0 bases; unmatched bases: 15. The CDR3 spans 21 residues. The germline V gene has CDR1 SGHVS and CDR2 FQNEAQ.

The CDR3 reads CASSLGQGGGEQYF. The DNA of the CDR3 is TGTGCCAGCAGCTTGGGACAGGGGGGGGGCGAGCAGTACTTC. V is TRBV5-6 and J is TRBJ2-7; 9 bases agree with TRBD1. Per the germline V gene, CDR1 is SGHDT and CDR2 is YYEEEE. Trimming cost V 0 bases and J 6 bases; bases outside gene matches: 4. The CDR3 contains 14 residues.

The chain has TRBV15 and TRBJ1-2, with D possibly TRBD1 on 5 matching bases. With 3 bases removed from V and 4 bases from J, the gap between germline ends came to 12 bases. The germline V gene has CDR1 LNHNV and CDR2 YYDKDF (reference sequence). The CDR3 consists of 14 residues. The CDR3 bases are TGTGCCACCAGCAGGGGAGGGGAGACCTATGGCTACACCTTC. Its protein product is CATSRGGETYGYTF.

This chain uses TRBV20-1 with TRBJ2-1; 7 positions agree with TRBD2. Germline V gene data show CDR1 as DFQATT and CDR2 as SNEGSKA (reference sequence). Trimming took 3 bases from V and 5 from J; bases not matched to a gene: 10. There are 15 residues in the CDR3. The DNA for the CDR3 is TGCAGTGCTAGTAGGTCACGGGGAGGGGACAATGAGCAGTTCTTC. Its translation is CSASRSRGGDNEQFF.

This chain connects TRBV21-1 to TRBJ2-5; TRBD2, the table's D call, was not compared with the DNA. TRBV21-1 is a documented pseudogene. CDR3 size: 14 residues. CDR3 loop: CASRNKDSQETQYF. The CDR3 DNA is TGTGCCAGCAGAAACAAGGACTCACAAGAGACCCAGTACTTC.

Concerning this clone itself: At one of its ends the junction is not consistent with the germline gene, which may arise from a read error. Other nucleotide sequences in the sample specify the same CDR3. V usage is TRBV9 and J usage is TRBJ1-6; D not certain. This CDR3 spans 14 amino acids. Germline V CDR1 and CDR2: SGDLS, YYNGEE. CDR3 DNA: TGCGCCAGCAGCGTAGGAGAATCAAATTCACCCCTCCACTTT. This codes for CASSVGESNSPLHF.

The chain uses TRBV5-8 and TRBJ2-5; 12 bases fit TRBD1. The V and J ends lost 2 bases and 5 bases, in that order; junction bases with no gene match: 7. This CDR3 contains 16 residues. Germline V gene sequence: CDR1 SGHTS, CDR2 YDEGEE. The CDR3 bases are TGTGCCAGCAGCTTCCGGGACAGGGGGCTTCTCGAGACCCAGTACTTC. Residues: CASSFRDRGLLETQYF.

The chain carries TRBV11-2 and TRBJ2-7, with 9 bases aligning to TRBD1. The J segment lost 4 bases and the V segment lost 4 bases, leaving 14 bases of the junction unmatched. CDR3 length: 17 amino acids. The germline V gene encodes CDR1 SGHAT and CDR2 FQNNGV. The CDR3 nucleotides are TGTGCCAGCAGCTCCCGAACGACGACAGGGGGTCGGTACGAGCAGTACTTC. Amino acids: CASSSRTTTGGRYEQYF.

This clone was seen a single time. The chain is built from TRBV4-3 and TRBJ2-2; 9 nucleotides line up with TRBD1. CDR1 is LGHNA and CDR2 is YSLEER in the germline V gene. The CDR3 consists of 15 residues. J gave up 8 bases and V 3 bases, and 7 bases lay outside the gene matches. CDR3 nucleotide sequence: TGCGCCAGCAGCCAGGATTACAGGGGGCTTGGGGAGCTGTTTTTT. Encoded protein: CASSQDYRGLGELFF.